One sample yielded the 7 T cell receptor beta chains listed below, sequenced in a study of OX40 agonist ivuxolimab in advanced cancers. TCRdb keeps only in-frame clones here, not all; method: immunoSEQ multiplex PCR. This table has some 67,000 clones, roughly 88% appearing once. The sample in question was CD4+ or CD8+ T cells sorted from blood, obtained in a trial of the OX40 agonist ivuxolimab. The receptors derive from an adult with an advanced solid tumor such as melanoma, head and neck, liver or kidney cancer.

V usage is TRBV14 and J usage is TRBJ2-3; no clear D. Trimming cost V 0 bases and J 6 bases, with 4 bases left between them. The CDR3 has 12 amino acids. Germline CDR1 is SGHDN and CDR2 is FVKESK. This CDR3 is CASSQERDTQYF. The CDR3 nucleotides read TGTGCCAGCAGCCAAGAGAGGGATACGCAGTATTTT.

The chain couples TRBV25-1 to TRBJ2-3; D call uncertain. The CDR3 runs to 15 residues. Germline loops: CDR1 MGHDK, CDR2 SYGVNS. The ends were cut back, 4 bases at V and 0 bases at J, with 11 bases in the middle. CDR3 coding DNA: TGTGCCAGCAGTGCGAGCAATCCTAGCACAGATACGCAGTATTTT. This sequence encodes CASSASNPSTDTQYF.

This rearrangement joins TRBV27 to TRBJ2-7; 9 nucleotides agree with TRBD1. The CDR3 length is 15 residues. Germline trimming cut 5 bases from V and 2 bases from J; bases unmatched to any gene: 7. Germline CDR1 is MNHEY and CDR2 is SMNVEV (reference sequence). As DNA, the CDR3 is TGTGCCAGCAGTGACCCGGGACAGGGTCCCTACGAGCAGTACTTC. Translating gives CASSDPGQGPYEQYF.

The rearrangement joins TRBV27 to TRBJ1-5, with 8 bases aligning to TRBD1. V dropped 5 bases and J dropped 0; count of bases not matched to a gene: 9. CDR1 is MNHEY, CDR2 SMNVEV, per germline (reference sequence). The CDR3 runs to 17 residues. The CDR3, as DNA: TGTGCCAGCAGTCGGGGACAGGTCAAAGATAGCAATCAGCCCCAGCATTTT. Amino acid sequence: CASSRGQVKDSNQPQHF.

This clone has just a few counts. The chain uses TRBV7-2 and TRBJ1-2; D is possibly TRBD1 (6 bases). Germline CDR1 SGHTA, CDR2 FQGNSA. V was pared by 3 bases and J by 7 bases, with 9 bases between. CDR3 length: 12 amino acids. CDR3 bases: TGTGCCAGCAGCTTCAGGGGCCTTGGCTACACCTTC. Amino acids: CASSFRGLGYTF.

V and J are TRBV28 and TRBJ1-1; D gene ambiguous. CDR1 MDHEN and CDR2 SYDVKM come from the germline V gene. Trimming took 5 bases from V and 1 from J, leaving 8 bases between them. The CDR3 runs 13 residues. Here the CDR3 reads CASSPYKNTEAFF. CDR3 nucleotide sequence: TGTGCCAGCAGTCCTTATAAGAACACTGAAGCTTTCTTT.

Written as DNA, the CDR3 is TGTGCCAGCAGTGAAGTGGGGACTGAAGCTTTCTTT. Its protein product is CASSEVGTEAFF. The chain carries TRBV6-1 and TRBJ1-1; D not certain. Trimming shortened V by 1 base and J by 5 bases, and 5 bases separated the two germline ends. There are 12 residues in the CDR3. Germline V gene data show CDR1 as MNHNS and CDR2 as SASEGT.